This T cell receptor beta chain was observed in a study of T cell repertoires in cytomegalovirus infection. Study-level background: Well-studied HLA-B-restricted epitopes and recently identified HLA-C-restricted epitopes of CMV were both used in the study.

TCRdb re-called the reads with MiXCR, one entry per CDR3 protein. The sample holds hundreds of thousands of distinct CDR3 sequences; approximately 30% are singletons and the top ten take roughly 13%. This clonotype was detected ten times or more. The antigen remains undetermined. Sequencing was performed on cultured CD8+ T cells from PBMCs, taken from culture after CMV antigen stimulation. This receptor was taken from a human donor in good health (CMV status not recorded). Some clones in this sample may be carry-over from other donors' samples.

The CDR3 protein is CASRSGLVGADTQYF. The CDR3 nucleotides read TGTGCCAGCAGGTCCGGACTAGTGGGTGCAGATACGCAGTATTTT. The V gene is TRBV12-3 or TRBV12-4, the J gene TRBJ2-3, with 7 bases lining up with TRBD2. Trimming took 6 bases from V and 4 from J; bases not matched to a gene: 10. The CDR3 extends over 15 amino acids.